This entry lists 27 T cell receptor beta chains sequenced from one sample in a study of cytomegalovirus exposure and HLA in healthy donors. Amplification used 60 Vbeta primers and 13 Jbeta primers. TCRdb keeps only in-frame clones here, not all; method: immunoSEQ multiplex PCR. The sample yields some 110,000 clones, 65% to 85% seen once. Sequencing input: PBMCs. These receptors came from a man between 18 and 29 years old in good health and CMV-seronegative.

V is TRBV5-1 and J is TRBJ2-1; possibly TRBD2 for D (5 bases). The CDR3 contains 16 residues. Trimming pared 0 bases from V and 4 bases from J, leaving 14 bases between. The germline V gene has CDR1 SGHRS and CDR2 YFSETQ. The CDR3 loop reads CASSLVVTTLYNEQFF. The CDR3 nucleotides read TGCGCCAGCAGCTTGGTCGTGACTACCCTATACAATGAGCAGTTCTTC.

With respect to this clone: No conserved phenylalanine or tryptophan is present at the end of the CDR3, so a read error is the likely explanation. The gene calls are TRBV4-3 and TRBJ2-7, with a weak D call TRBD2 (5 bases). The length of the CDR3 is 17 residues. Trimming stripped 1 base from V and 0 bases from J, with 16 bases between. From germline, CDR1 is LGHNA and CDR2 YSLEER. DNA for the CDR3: TGCGCCAGCAGCCAAGGTTTCTCTACAGCGGCCTCCTACGAGCAGTACCTC. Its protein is CASSQGFSTAASYEQYL.

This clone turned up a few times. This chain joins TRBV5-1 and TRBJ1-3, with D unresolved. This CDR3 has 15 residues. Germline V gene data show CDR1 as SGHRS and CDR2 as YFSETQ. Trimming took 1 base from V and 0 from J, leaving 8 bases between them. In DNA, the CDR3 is TGCGCCAGCAGCTTGACGGTGAGCTCTGGAAACACCATATATTTT. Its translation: CASSLTVSSGNTIYF.

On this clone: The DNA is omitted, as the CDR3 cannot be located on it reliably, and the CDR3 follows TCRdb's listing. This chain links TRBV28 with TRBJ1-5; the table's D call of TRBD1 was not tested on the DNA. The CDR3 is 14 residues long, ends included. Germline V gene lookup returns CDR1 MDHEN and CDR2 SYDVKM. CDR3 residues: CASSILAVNQPQHF.

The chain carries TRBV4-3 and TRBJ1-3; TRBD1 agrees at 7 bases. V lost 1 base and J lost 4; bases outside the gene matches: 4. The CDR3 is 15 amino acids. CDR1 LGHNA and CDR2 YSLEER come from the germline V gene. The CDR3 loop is CASSQVTGQGNTIYF. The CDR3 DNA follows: TGCGCCAGCAGCCAAGTTACGGGACAGGGAAACACCATATATTTT.

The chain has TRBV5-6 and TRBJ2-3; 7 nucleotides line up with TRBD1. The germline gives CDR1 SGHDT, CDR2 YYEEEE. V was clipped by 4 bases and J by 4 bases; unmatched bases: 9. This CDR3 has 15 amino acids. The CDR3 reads CASSPKTGRADTQYF. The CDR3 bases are TGTGCCAGCAGCCCTAAGACAGGGCGGGCAGATACGCAGTATTTT. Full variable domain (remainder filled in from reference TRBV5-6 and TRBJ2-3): DAGVTQSPTHLIKTRGQQVTLRCSPKSGHDTVSWYQQALGQGPQFIFQYYEEEERQRGNFPDRFSGHQFPNYSSELNVNALLLGDSALYLCASSPKTGRADTQYFGPGTRLTVL.

CDR3 amino acids: CASSPTGSTDTQYF. CDR3 sequence (DNA): TGTGCCAGTAGTCCGACAGGGAGCACAGATACGCAGTATTTT. The chain has TRBV19 and TRBJ2-3; TRBD1 aligns across 7 bases. The trim removed 5 bases at V and 0 bases at J, leaving 2 bases unmatched. The CDR3 length is 14 residues. Per the germline V gene, CDR1 is LNHDA and CDR2 is SQIVND (reference sequence). The full variable domain, with the rest looked up from reference TRBV19 and TRBJ2-3, is DGGITQSPKYLFRKEGQNVTLSCEQNLNHDAMYWYRQDPGQGLRLIYYSQIVNDFQKGDIAEGYSVSREKKESFPLTVTSAQKNPTAFYLCASSPTGSTDTQYFGPGTRLTVL.

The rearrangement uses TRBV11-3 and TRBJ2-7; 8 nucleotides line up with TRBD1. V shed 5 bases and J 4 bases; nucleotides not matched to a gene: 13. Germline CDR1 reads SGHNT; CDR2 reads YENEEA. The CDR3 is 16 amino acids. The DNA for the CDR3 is TGTGCCAGCAGCCCAGGACAGGGCGGCTGGCGGTACGAGCAGTACTTC. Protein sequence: CASSPGQGGWRYEQYF.

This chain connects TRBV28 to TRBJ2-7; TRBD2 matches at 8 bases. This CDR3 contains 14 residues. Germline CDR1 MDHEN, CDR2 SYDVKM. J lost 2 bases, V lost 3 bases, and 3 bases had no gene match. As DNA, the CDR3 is TGTGCCAGCAGTTTCGGACTAGCCACCTACGAGCAGTACTTC. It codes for CASSFGLATYEQYF. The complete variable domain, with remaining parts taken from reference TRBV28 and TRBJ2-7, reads DVKVTQSSRYLVKRTGEKVFLECVQDMDHENMFWYRQDPGLGLRLIYFSYDVKMKEKGDIPEGYSVSREKKERFSLILESASTNQTSMYLCASSFGLATYEQYFGPGTRLTVT.

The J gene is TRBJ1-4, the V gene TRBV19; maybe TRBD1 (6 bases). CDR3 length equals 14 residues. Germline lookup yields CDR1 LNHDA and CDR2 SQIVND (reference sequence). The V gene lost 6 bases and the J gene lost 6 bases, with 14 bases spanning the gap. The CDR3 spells CASSDRDKYEKLFF. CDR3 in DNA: TGTGCCAGTAGCGATCGGGACAAGTATGAAAAACTGTTTTTT.

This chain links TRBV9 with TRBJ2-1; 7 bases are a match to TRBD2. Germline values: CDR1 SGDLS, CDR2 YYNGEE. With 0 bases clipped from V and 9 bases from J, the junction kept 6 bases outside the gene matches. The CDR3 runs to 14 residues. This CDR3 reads CASSVVQIAGEQFF. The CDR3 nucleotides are TGTGCCAGCAGCGTAGTTCAAATAGCGGGTGAGCAGTTCTTC.

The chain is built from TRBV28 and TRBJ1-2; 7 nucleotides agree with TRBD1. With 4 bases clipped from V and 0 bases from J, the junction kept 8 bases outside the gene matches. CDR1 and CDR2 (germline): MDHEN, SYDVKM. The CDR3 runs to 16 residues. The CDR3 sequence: CASSYPLQGTNYGYTF. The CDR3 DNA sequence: TGTGCCAGCAGTTACCCCCTACAGGGGACTAACTATGGCTACACCTTC.

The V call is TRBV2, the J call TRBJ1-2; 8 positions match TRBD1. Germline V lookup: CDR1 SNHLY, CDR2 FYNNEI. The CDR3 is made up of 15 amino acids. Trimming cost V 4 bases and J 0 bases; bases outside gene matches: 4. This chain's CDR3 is CASSVGQGPNYGYTF. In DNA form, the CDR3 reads TGTGCCAGCAGTGTTGGACAGGGACCTAACTATGGCTACACCTTC.

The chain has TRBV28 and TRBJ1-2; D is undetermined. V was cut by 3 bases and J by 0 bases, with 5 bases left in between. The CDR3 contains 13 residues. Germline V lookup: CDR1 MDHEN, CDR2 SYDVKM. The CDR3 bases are TGTGCCAGCAGTTTGGGAGCTAACTATGGCTACACCTTC. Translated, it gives CASSLGANYGYTF.

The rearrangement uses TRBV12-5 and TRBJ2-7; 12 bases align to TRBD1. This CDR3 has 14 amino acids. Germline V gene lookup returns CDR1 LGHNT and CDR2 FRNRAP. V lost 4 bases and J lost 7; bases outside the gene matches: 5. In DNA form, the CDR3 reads TGTGCTAGTGGTTCGGGACAGGGGGCCGGAGAGCAGTACTTC. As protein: CASGSGQGAGEQYF.

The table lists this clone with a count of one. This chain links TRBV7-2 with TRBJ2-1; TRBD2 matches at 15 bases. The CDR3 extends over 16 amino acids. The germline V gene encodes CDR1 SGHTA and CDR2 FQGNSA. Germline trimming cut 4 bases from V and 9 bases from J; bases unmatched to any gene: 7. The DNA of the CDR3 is TGTGCCAGCAGCTCAATAGGACTAGCGGGAGGGCGTGAGCAGTTCTTC. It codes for CASSSIGLAGGREQFF.

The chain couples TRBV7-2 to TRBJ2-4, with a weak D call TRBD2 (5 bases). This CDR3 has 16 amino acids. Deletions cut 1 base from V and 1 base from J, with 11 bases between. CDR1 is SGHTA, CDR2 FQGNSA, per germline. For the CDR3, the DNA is TGTGCCAGCAGCTTAGTCGGACCGGGGGCCAAAAACATTCAGTACTTC. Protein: CASSLVGPGAKNIQYF.

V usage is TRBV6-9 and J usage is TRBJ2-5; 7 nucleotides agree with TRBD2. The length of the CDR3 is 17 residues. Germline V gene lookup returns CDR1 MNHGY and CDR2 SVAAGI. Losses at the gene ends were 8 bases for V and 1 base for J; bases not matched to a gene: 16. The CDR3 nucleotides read TGTGCCAGCCGGTTAGTGATAGCGGGTAGAGGCCAAGAGACCCAGTACTTC. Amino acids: CASRLVIAGRGQETQYF.

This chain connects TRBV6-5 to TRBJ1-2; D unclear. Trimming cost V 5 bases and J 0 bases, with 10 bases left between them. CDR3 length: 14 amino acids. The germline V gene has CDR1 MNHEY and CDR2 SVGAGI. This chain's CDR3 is CASSAAAANYGYTF. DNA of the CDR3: TGTGCCAGCAGTGCCGCCGCAGCTAACTATGGCTACACCTTC.

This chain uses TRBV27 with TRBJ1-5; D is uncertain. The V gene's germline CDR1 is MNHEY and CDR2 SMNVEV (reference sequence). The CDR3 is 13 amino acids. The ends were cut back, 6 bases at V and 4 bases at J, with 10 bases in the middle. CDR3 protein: CASSLGWNQPQHF. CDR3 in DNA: TGTGCCAGCAGCCTCGGGTGGAATCAGCCCCAGCATTTT.

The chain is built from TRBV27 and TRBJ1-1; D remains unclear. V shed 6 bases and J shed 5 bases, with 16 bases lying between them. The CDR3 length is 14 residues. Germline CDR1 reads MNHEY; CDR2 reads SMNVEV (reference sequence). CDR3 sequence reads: CASRLRRDGTEAFF. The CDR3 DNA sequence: TGTGCCAGCAGACTTCGGAGGGATGGGACTGAAGCTTTCTTT.

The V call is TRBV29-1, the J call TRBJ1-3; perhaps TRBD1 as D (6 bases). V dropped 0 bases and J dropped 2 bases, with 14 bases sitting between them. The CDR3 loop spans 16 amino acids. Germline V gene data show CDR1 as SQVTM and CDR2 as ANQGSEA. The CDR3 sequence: CSVEESPRGPGNTIYF. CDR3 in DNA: TGCAGCGTTGAAGAGTCCCCCAGGGGCCCTGGAAACACCATATATTTT.

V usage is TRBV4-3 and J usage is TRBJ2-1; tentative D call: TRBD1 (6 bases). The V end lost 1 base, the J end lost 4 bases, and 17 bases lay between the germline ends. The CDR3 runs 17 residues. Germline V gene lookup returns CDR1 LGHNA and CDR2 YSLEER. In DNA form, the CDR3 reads TGCGCCAGCAGCCAAGCGACAGGTCGGGTGTATTACAATGAGCAGTTCTTC. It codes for CASSQATGRVYYNEQFF.

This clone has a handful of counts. The CDR3 is CASSSHRDTSSGNTIYF. The CDR3 DNA is TGTGCCAGCAGCAGTCACCGGGACACGAGCTCTGGAAACACCATATATTTT. This chain uses TRBV7-2 with TRBJ1-3; tentative D call: TRBD1 (6 bases). Germline V gene sequence: CDR1 SGHTA, CDR2 FQGNSA. Deletions cut 5 bases from V and 0 bases from J, with 17 bases between. The CDR3 extends over 17 amino acids. Together with reference TRBV7-2 and TRBJ1-3, the CDR3 gives the full variable domain: GAGVSQSPSNKVTEKGKDVELRCDPISGHTALYWYRQSLGQGLEFLIYFQGNSAPDKSGLPSDRFSAERTGGSVSTLTIQRTQQEDSAVYLCASSSHRDTSSGNTIYFGEGSWLTVV.

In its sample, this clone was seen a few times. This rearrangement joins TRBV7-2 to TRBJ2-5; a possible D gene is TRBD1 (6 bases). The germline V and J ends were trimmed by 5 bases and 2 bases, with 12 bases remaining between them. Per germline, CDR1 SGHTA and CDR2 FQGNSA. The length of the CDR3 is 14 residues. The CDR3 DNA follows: TGTGCCAGCAGCCCCGGACAGAGACAAGAGACCCAGTACTTC. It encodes CASSPGQRQETQYF.

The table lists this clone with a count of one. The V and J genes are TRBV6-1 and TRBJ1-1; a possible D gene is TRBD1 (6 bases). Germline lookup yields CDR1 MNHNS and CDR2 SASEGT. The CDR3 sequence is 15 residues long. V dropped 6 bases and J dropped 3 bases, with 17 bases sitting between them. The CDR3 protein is CASSNRVGGDTEAFF. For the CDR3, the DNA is TGTGCCAGCAGCAACAGGGTGGGGGGGGACACTGAAGCTTTCTTT.

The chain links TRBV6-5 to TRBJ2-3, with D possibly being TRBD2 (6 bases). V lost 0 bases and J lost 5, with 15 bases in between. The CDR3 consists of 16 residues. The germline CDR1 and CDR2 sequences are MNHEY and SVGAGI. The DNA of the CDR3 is TGTGCCAGCAGTTACTCGTCCAGGCCGGAGGGAGATACGCAGTATTTT. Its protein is CASSYSSRPEGDTQYF.